The rows below give T cell receptor beta chains drawn from one sample of a study of somatic mutations in cytotoxic T cells in rheumatoid arthritis. The protocol was immunoSEQ multiplex PCR, while the TCRdb copy is restricted to in-frame clones and leaves out a portion. The sample includes almost 20,000 clones, roughly four fifths of them seen just once. Sequencing was performed on CD8+ T cells sorted from blood. The receptors come from a woman between 45 and 65 years old in good health. Both conserved end residues are part of each CDR3. The D gene is left open where the match is weak. Size is omitted from some rows. Given values are once, few, many or a class for expanded clones.

clone size	D gene	V gene	J gene	CDR3 DNA	CDR3 protein
.	.	TRBV6-1	TRBJ2-3	TGTGCCAGCAGTGCGAAACAAGTCAGTCCGGCCGCAGATACGCAGTATTTT	CASSAKQVSPAADTQYF
.	.	TRBV29-1	TRBJ2-1	TGCAGCGTTGAGAGTGTGCGAGTGGTATACAATGAGCAGTTCTTC	CSVESVRVVYNEQFF
.	TRBD1	TRBV12-5	TRBJ2-1	TGTGCTAGTGGCATCGCCGGGACAGGGTCCAATGAGCAGTTCTTC	CASGIAGTGSNEQFF
.	.	TRBV25-1	TRBJ1-1	TGTGCCAGCTATTCGAAGGACACTGAAGCTTTCTTT	CASYSKDTEAFF
once	.	TRBV25-1	TRBJ1-1	TGTGCCAGCAGTACCACAGGGTCCACTGAAGCTTTCTTT	CASSTTGSTEAFF
large	.	TRBV7-9	TRBJ2-5	TGTGCCAGCAGCTTATCCAGGGGCCCCGGACCACAAGAGACCCAGTACTTC	CASSLSRGPGPQETQYF
few	.	TRBV10-1	TRBJ2-7	TGCGCCAGCATGGCCCCTGGACTGTGTAACGAGCAGTACTTC	CASMAPGLCNEQYF
.	.	TRBV5-1	TRBJ2-7	TGCGCCAGCAGAACAGGGACCTACGAGCAGTACTTC	CASRTGTYEQYF
.	.	TRBV7-9	TRBJ2-1	TGTGCCAGCAGCTCTGGCAGGGCCGGTTCCTACAATGAGCAGTTCTTC	CASSSGRAGSYNEQFF
.	.	TRBV14	TRBJ2-2	TGTGCCAGCAGCCAAGATTTAATCGGAGGGGAGCTGTTTTTT	CASSQDLIGGELFF
.	.	TRBV6-1	TRBJ2-6	TGTGCCAGCAGTGAAGGGGGCTCTGGGGCCAACGTCCTGACTTTC	CASSEGGSGANVLTF
.	TRBD2	TRBV11-2	TRBJ2-3	TGTGCCAGCAGCTTACACGGGGGCGGGGGGGATACGCAGTATTTT	CASSLHGGGGDTQYF
.	.	TRBV30	TRBJ2-7	TGTGCCTGGAGTGAGGGGGGGTACTACGAGCAGTACTTC	CAWSEGGYYEQYF
.	.	TRBV10-1	TRBJ2-1	TGCGCCAGCAGTGAGGGGGTGCTCGGCGAGCAGTTCTTC	CASSEGVLGEQFF
few	.	TRBV4-1	TRBJ1-4	TGCGCCAGCAGCCAGGGGACGGGGAATGAAAAACTGTTTTTT	CASSQGTGNEKLFF
.	TRBD2	TRBV11-3	TRBJ2-1	TGTGCCAGCAGCTTAGAGGGACTAGCGCATGAGCAGTTCTTC	CASSLEGLAHEQFF
.	TRBD1	TRBV6-6	TRBJ1-1	TGTGCCAGTCACCAGGGGGACAGGGGTTTGAACACTGAAGCTTTCTTT	CASHQGDRGLNTEAFF
.	.	TRBV4-1	TRBJ1-1	TGCGCCAGCAGCCAAGATCCCGGGCCCCCGAACACTGAAGCTTTCTTT	CASSQDPGPPNTEAFF
.	TRBD2	TRBV11-3	TRBJ2-7	TGTGCCAGCAGCTTAGACCCCAGCGGGGGCTCCCTCTACGAGCAGTACTTC	CASSLDPSGGSLYEQYF
once	.	TRBV27	TRBJ1-6	TGTGCCAGCAGTTTGCTCAGCTCCTATAATTCACCCCTCCACTTT	CASSLLSSYNSPLHF
.	TRBD2	TRBV10-1	TRBJ2-3	TGCGCCAGCAGTGAGACGCTTCAGCGGGAGGGGTTCACAGATACGCAGTATTTT	CASSETLQREGFTDTQYF
.	.	TRBV16	TRBJ1-2	TGTGCCAGCAGCCAATCCCGGGAAGCGGGCTTCAGCTACACCTTC	CASSQSREAGFSYTF
.	.	TRBV19	TRBJ1-2	TGTGCCAGTAGTATTAGTTGGGACGCAGCTAACTATGGCTACACCTTC	CASSISWDAANYGYTF
.	.	TRBV18	TRBJ2-7	TGTGCCAGCTCACCACCGGAAGGAAGCTACGAGCAGTACTTC	CASSPPEGSYEQYF
.	.	TRBV6-5	TRBJ2-5	TGTGCCAGCAGTTACTCGCAAGGGGTCTGGGAGACCCAGTACTTC	CASSYSQGVWETQYF
.	.	TRBV7-9	TRBJ2-3	TGTGCCAGCAGCGCCTACACAGATACGCAGTATTTT	CASSAYTDTQYF
.	.	TRBV5-4	TRBJ2-7	TGTGCCTTCTCCGGGCTTGCCCCCTACGAGCAGTACTTC	CAFSGLAPYEQYF
.	.	TRBV6-1	TRBJ1-2	TGTGCCAGCAGTGGTAGGGGGACGAACTATGGCTACACCTTC	CASSGRGTNYGYTF
.	.	TRBV10-1	TRBJ2-3	TGCGCCAGCAGTGAGTCGTGGGGGACCGGCACAGATACGCAGTATTTT	CASSESWGTGTDTQYF
.	TRBD1	TRBV4-1	TRBJ2-7	TGCGCCAGCAGCCCGATCATGGGACAGGGACCCTACGAGCAGTACTTC	CASSPIMGQGPYEQYF
.	TRBD1	TRBV6-1	TRBJ2-7	TGTGCCACCAAGACCCGTGGACAGGGGAACGAGCAGTACTTC	CATKTRGQGNEQYF
.	TRBD1	TRBV28	TRBJ1-5	TGTGCCAGCAGTGCTATACCGGGACAGGGAAGCCATAGCAATCAGCCCCAGCATTTT	CASSAIPGQGSHSNQPQHF
once	TRBD2	TRBV7-9	TRBJ2-1	TGTGCCAGCAGCCCCCCCTTTACGGGAGGGCCCGGGGAGCAGTTCTTC	CASSPPFTGGPGEQFF
few	TRBD1	TRBV4-3	TRBJ2-5	TGCGCCAGCAGCCAAGACGTAGGACAGGGGACCGAGACCCAGTACTTC	CASSQDVGQGTETQYF
.	TRBD2	TRBV29-1	TRBJ2-5	TGCAGCGTTGAGAGAGCGGGAGACGGGGAGACCCAGTACTTC	CSVERAGDGETQYF
few	.	TRBV19	TRBJ1-1	TGTGCCAGTACTAGCCCGACAGGCCCGAGCACTGAAGCTTTCTTT	CASTSPTGPSTEAFF
.	.	TRBV30	TRBJ2-7	TGTGCCTGGAGTGTAGGACAGCGCTACGAGCAGTACTTC	CAWSVGQRYEQYF
few	.	TRBV19	TRBJ1-1	TGTGCCAGTAGTATAGGACAGAACACTGAAGCTTTCTTT	CASSIGQNTEAFF